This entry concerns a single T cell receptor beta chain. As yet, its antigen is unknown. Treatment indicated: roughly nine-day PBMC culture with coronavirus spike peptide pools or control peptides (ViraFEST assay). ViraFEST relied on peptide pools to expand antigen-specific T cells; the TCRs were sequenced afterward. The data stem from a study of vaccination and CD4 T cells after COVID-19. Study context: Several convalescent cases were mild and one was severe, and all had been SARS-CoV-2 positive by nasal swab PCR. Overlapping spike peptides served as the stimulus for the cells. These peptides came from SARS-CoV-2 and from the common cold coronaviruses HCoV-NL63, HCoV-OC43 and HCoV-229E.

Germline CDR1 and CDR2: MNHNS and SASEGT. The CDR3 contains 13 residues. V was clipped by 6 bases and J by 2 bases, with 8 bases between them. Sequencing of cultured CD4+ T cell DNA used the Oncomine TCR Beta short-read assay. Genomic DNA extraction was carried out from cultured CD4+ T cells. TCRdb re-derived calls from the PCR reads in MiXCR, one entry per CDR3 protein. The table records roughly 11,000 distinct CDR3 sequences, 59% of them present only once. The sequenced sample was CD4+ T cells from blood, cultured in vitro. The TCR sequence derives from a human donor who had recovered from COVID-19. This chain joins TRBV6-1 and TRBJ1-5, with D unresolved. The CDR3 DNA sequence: TGTGCCAGCAGCCTTCAGGGCAATCAGCCCCAGCATTTT. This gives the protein CASSLQGNQPQHF.